The 12 T cell receptor beta chains below all came from one sample that was sequenced in a study of OX40 agonist ivuxolimab in advanced cancers. Library preparation used the immunoSEQ multiplex PCR assay. TCRdb took over this immuneACCESS table, retaining in-frame rearrangements with V and J assigned. Such tables are incomplete; in checked studies, under half of the missing clones stem from an unresolved V gene, and the remainder is unexplained. The sample contains about 73,000 clones, around nine tenths of them found a single time. 0.6% to 0.75% of the sample rests with the top ten. Sequencing was performed on CD4+ or CD8+ T cells sorted from blood, taken in a trial of the OX40 agonist ivuxolimab. These receptors all come from an adult with an advanced solid tumor such as melanoma, head and neck, liver or kidney cancer.

V is TRBV28 and J is TRBJ2-7; D gene unclear. The CDR3 is 14 residues long. The V gene lost 5 bases and the J gene lost 0 bases, with 11 bases spanning the gap. Germline V lookup: CDR1 MDHEN, CDR2 SYDVKM. In DNA, the CDR3 is TGTGCCAGCAGTGACCCTTCCAGCTCCTACGAGCAGTACTTC. It specifies CASSDPSSSYEQYF.

This chain joins TRBV5-1 and TRBJ2-1; D is possibly TRBD2 (6 bases). Germline V gives CDR1 SGHRS, CDR2 YFSETQ. The V gene lost 4 bases and the J gene lost 1 base, with 18 bases spanning the gap. The CDR3 contains 17 residues. CDR3 loop: CASSLGTGATSYNEQFF. The CDR3 region has the DNA TGCGCCAGCAGCCTAGGCACGGGAGCCACTTCCTACAATGAGCAGTTCTTC.

This CDR3 reads CAWRGGGANTGELFF. CDR3 nucleotides: TGTGCCTGGAGAGGCGGGGGGGCCAACACCGGGGAGCTGTTTTTT. This chain uses TRBV30 with TRBJ2-2, with TRBD2 identical over 9 bases. V shed 3 bases and J 2 bases; nucleotides not matched to a gene: 4. The CDR3 spans 15 residues. Germline V lookup: CDR1 GTSNPN, CDR2 SVGIG (reference sequence).

This clone was detected only once. The rearrangement uses TRBV19 and TRBJ1-2, with D perhaps TRBD1 (5 bases). Trimming took off 7 bases at V and 0 bases at J, with 15 bases between the two ends. CDR1 and CDR2 (germline): LNHDA, SQIVND (reference sequence). This CDR3 has 15 amino acids. This CDR3 is CASKAPGRANYGYTF. CDR3 DNA: TGTGCCAGTAAGGCCCCCGGCAGGGCTAACTATGGCTACACCTTC.

The chain recombines TRBV9 with TRBJ1-1; the D gene is possibly TRBD1 (5 bases). The V end lost 4 bases, the J end lost 1 base, and 11 bases lay between the germline ends. The V gene's germline CDR1 is SGDLS and CDR2 YYNGEE. The CDR3 contains 14 residues. Written as DNA, the CDR3 is TGTGCCAGCAGCCCAGAGGGGCGGAACACTGAAGCTTTCTTT. This gives the protein CASSPEGRNTEAFF. The complete variable domain, with remaining parts taken from reference TRBV9 and TRBJ1-1, reads DSGVTQTPKHLITATGQRVTLRCSPRSGDLSVYWYQQSLDQGLQFLIQYYNGEERAKGNILERFSAQQFPDLHSELNLSSLELGDSALYFCASSPEGRNTEAFFGQGTRLTVV.

This chain links TRBV5-1 with TRBJ2-7; 9 bases line up with TRBD2. The V segment lost 3 bases and the J segment 2 bases; nucleotides outside the gene matches: 6. The CDR3 length is 15 residues. The V gene's germline CDR1 is SGHRS and CDR2 YFSETQ. CDR3 nucleotide sequence: TGCGCCAGCAGCTCCACTAGCGGGTATACCTACGAGCAGTACTTC. It codes for CASSSTSGYTYEQYF.

The V gene is TRBV5-1, the J gene TRBJ2-1; D uncertain. The CDR3 is made up of 12 amino acids. The V gene's germline CDR1 is SGHRS and CDR2 YFSETQ. The V and J ends lost 4 bases and 3 bases respectively, with 5 bases between them. CDR3 sequence: CASSLDYNEQFF. CDR3 in DNA: TGCGCCAGCAGCCTCGACTACAATGAGCAGTTCTTC.

This clone was seen only a few times. The gene calls are TRBV6-4 and TRBJ1-1; 7 nucleotides line up with TRBD1. V was clipped by 10 bases and J by 6 bases; unmatched bases: 8. CDR3 length equals 12 residues. Looked up from germline, CDR1 is MRHNA and CDR2 is SNTAGT. In DNA form, the CDR3 reads TGTGCCACCAGATCCACAGGGGCTGAAGCTTTCTTT. Its protein is CATRSTGAEAFF.

The chain carries TRBV13 and TRBJ2-5; 8 nucleotides agree with TRBD2. Germline values: CDR1 PRHDT, CDR2 FYEKMQ (reference sequence). Losses at the gene ends were 0 bases for V and 5 bases for J; bases not matched to a gene: 14. The CDR3 runs to 18 residues. CDR3 DNA: TGTGCCAGCAGCTTAGGCGGCGGGGGGCTATCATTTGGGGAGACCCAGTACTTC. This gives the protein CASSLGGGGLSFGETQYF.

This clone was observed a single time. This chain links TRBV5-1 with TRBJ2-2; 8 nucleotides agree with TRBD1. This CDR3 comprises 15 residues. Germline CDR1 SGHRS, CDR2 YFSETQ. The V and J ends lost 5 bases and 5 bases, in that order; junction bases with no gene match: 8. The CDR3 DNA reads as TGCGCCAGCAGACCGGACAGGGTGGAGACCGGGGAGCTGTTTTTT. Translation: CASRPDRVETGELFF.

The V and J genes are TRBV6-1 and TRBJ1-2, with 8 bases that match TRBD1. Losses at the gene ends were 6 bases for V and 7 bases for J; bases not matched to a gene: 13. The CDR3 spans 15 residues. The germline CDR1 and CDR2 sequences are MNHNS and SASEGT. CDR3 nucleotides: TGTGCCAGCAGCGACCCTGACAGGGGCCGGGGTGGCTACACCTTC. Its translation: CASSDPDRGRGGYTF.

The chain uses TRBV5-6 and TRBJ2-5; D is unclear. V was pared by 4 bases and J by 3 bases, with 28 bases between. Germline V gene sequence: CDR1 SGHDT, CDR2 YYEEEE. The CDR3 extends over 19 amino acids. In DNA form, the CDR3 reads TGTGCCAGCAGCACTGGCGGAGTATGGGGTGGTTTAAGGGAAGAGACCCAGTACTTC. This translates into CASSTGGVWGGLREETQYF.